This T cell receptor (beta chain) was sequenced during a study of T-cell memory formation after mild COVID-19. 5'RACE with constant-segment primers built TCRalpha and TCRbeta cDNA libraries with UMIs. TCRdb re-called the 5' RACE reads with MiXCR, one entry per CDR3 protein. The repertoire consists of some 410,000 distinct CDR3 sequences, with 23% occurring once and the leading ten covering under 15%. General study points: Mainly CM and EM harbored the contracting CD4+ clones; mainly EMRA harbored the CD8+ ones.

This clonotype was observed a few times. Its antigen is not known. The trim removed 3 bases at V and 6 bases at J, leaving 7 bases unmatched. From germline, CDR1 is SEHNR and CDR2 FQNEAQ (reference sequence). This CDR3 contains 16 residues. Sequencing was performed on PBMCs or a T cell subset sorted from them (not recorded which). The V gene is TRBV7-9, the J gene TRBJ2-2, with 10 bases lining up with TRBD2. The source of this sequence is an adult woman who had mild COVID-19 (a few samples of this study predate the infection). Cell type and time point are not known. The CDR3 loop reads CASSFLLAGTPGELFF. For the CDR3, the DNA is TGTGCCAGCAGCTTCCTACTAGCGGGAACCCCCGGGGAGCTGTTTTTT.